This TCR beta chain came from a study of T cell repertoires in aging, cancer and after chemotherapy. The wider study: Glioblastoma patients receiving temozolomide-based therapy gave paired samples before and after chemotherapy.

Multiplex touch-down PCR with TRB-A/B primers amplified rearranged V-D-J TRB sequences. TCRdb reprocessed the multiplex PCR reads with MiXCR, giving one entry per CDR3 protein. The table includes approximately 3,000 distinct CDR3 sequences, 27% detected once. This clonotype has just a few counts. The antigen is not known. CDR3 length equals 15 residues. The V gene end was trimmed by 1 base and the J gene end by 2 bases; junction bases not matched to a gene: 0. Germline CDR1 reads LGHNA; CDR2 reads YSLEER. The template was genomic DNA from peripheral blood, not RNA. Whole-study results and caveats: Age-matched healthy donors had significantly more diverse, less clonal blood TCR repertoires than untreated cancer patients. In each cancer cohort, median generation probability increased across chemotherapy, suggesting thymic output rebounded. The repertoire data cannot show anything about immunological memory following chemotherapy.

Sequenced material: blood. The receptor comes from a human donor with a solid tumor. The chain joins TRBV4-3 to TRBJ2-7, with TRBD2 matching over 12 bases. The CDR3 sequence is CASSQGTSGAYEQYF. The CDR3 DNA sequence: TGCGCCAGCAGCCAAGGGACTAGCGGGGCCTACGAGCAGTACTTC.